The TCR beta chain described here comes from a study of regulatory T cells in long-lasting Graves disease. Combining iRepertoire HTBI primers with Arm-PCR of CDR3 regions, the authors built TCR beta libraries. Each CDR3 protein gets one entry after TCRdb re-called the multiplex PCR reads with MiXCR. The top ten clones hold 12% of a sample with about 470,000 distinct CDR3 sequences, 15% to 20% of them seen once. On this clonotype: A much more abundant neighbour one base away suggests this may be a read error.

Germline V gene lookup returns CDR1 MNHEY and CDR2 SMNVEV (reference sequence). J was trimmed by 5 bases and V by 6 bases; bases with no gene match: 13. The CDR3 extends over 15 amino acids. Time point specified: newly diagnosed GD, antithyroid drugs for less than 3 months. There was RNA extracted from PBMCs, and the TCR library was made from it. Doctors identified Graves' disease using the American Thyroid Association guidelines. An endocrinology department located in Xi'an, China, was where the patients came from. A further study also used this sample, focusing on T cells in Graves' hyperthyroidism and ophthalmopathy. That paper adds: Classification by a 13 V-J model distinguished ophthalmopathy from stable hyperthyroidism.

The source material was peripheral blood mononuclear cells (PBMCs), sampled at new diagnosis, from a patient treated with antithyroid drugs. The clonotype comes from a man in his forties with Graves disease. The V and J genes are TRBV27 and TRBJ2-7, with 7 bases matching TRBD2. CDR3 in amino acids: CASRQRGLRSDEQYF. The CDR3 bases are TGTGCCAGCAGACAGCGGGGACTCCGAAGCGACGAGCAGTACTTC.